The rows below give T cell receptor beta chains drawn from one sample of a study of blood T cell repertoires in COVID-19. Data came from immunoSEQ multiplex PCR; TCRdb stores just in-frame clones and leaves some out. Altogether around 400,000 clones are present, roughly 90% being singletons, with the ten largest covering about 1.7%. The material sequenced was PBMCs or T cells enriched from blood (not recorded which). These receptors were obtained from a woman aged 25 to 39 who had recovered from COVID-19. The CDR3 runs from the conserved cysteine through the conserved F or W. The D gene is left open where the match is weak. Clone size appears in some rows only: once, few, many, or a class for an expanded clone.

j_call clone_size v_call d_call cdr3_aa cdr3_nt
TRBJ2-3 - TRBV2 TRBD2 CASSWTTLAGGIDTQYF TGTGCCAGCAGTTGGACCACCTTAGCGGGAGGAATAGATACGCAGTATTTT
TRBJ2-5 - TRBV9 - CASSSTGRLQETQYF TGTGCCAGCAGCTCTACAGGGAGACTCCAAGAGACCCAGTACTTC
TRBJ1-2 - TRBV19 TRBD1 CASSMGRGQGYTF TGTGCCAGTAGTATGGGCAGGGGGCAAGGCTACACCTTC
TRBJ2-7 - TRBV5-1 TRBD1 CASSLERDRGSEQYF TGCGCCAGCAGCCTGGAAAGGGACAGGGGCTCCGAGCAGTACTTC
TRBJ1-6 - TRBV5-1 TRBD1 CASSSYFTRDSNSPLHF TGCGCCAGCAGCTCATACTTCACCCGGGACAGTAATTCACCCCTCCACTTT
TRBJ1-2 once TRBV5-1 - CASSPSGGRSFSNYGYTF TGCGCCAGCAGCCCGAGTGGGGGCCGTTCATTTTCTAACTATGGCTACACCTTC
TRBJ2-1 - TRBV10-3 TRBD2 CAIAGLETYNEQFF TGTGCCATCGCGGGACTAGAAACTTACAATGAGCAGTTCTTC
TRBJ2-1 - TRBV18 TRBD2 CASSPELLAGVSNEQFF TGTGCCAGCTCACCTGAACTACTAGCGGGAGTATCAAATGAGCAGTTCTTC
TRBJ1-6 - TRBV7-9 - CASSLDSSNSPLHF TGTGCCAGCAGCCTCGACAGCTCAAATTCACCCCTCCACTTT
TRBJ2-3 - TRBV7-9 TRBD2 CASSKLAGGDGHTDTQYF TGTGCCAGCAGCAAACTAGCGGGGGGGGACGGCCACACAGATACGCAGTATTTT
TRBJ1-1 - TRBV2 - CASSSSLAGNTEAFF TGTGCCAGCAGTAGTTCTCTTGCAGGGAACACTGAAGCTTTCTTT
TRBJ2-2 - TRBV7-9 TRBD1 CASSLAGTGTGELFF TGTGCCAGCAGCTTAGCCGGGACAGGGACCGGGGAGCTGTTTTTT
TRBJ1-2 - TRBV30 TRBD1 CAWSVSYRGSGYTF TGTGCCTGGAGTGTAAGCTACAGGGGGTCTGGCTACACCTTC
TRBJ1-2 - TRBV6-4 - CASRENGGSNYGYTF TGTGCCAGCAGGGAAAATGGGGGGTCGAACTATGGCTACACCTTC
TRBJ1-2 - TRBV4-2 TRBD1 CASSRQTGTGDDGYGYTF TGTGCCAGCAGCAGACAAACCGGGACAGGGGACGACGGCTATGGCTACACCTTC
TRBJ2-1 - TRBV10-1 - CASSSGPYNEQFF TGCGCCAGCAGTAGCGGTCCCTACAATGAGCAGTTCTTC
TRBJ1-4 - TRBV9 - CASSVVGATNEKLFF TGTGCCAGCAGCGTAGTTGGAGCAACTAATGAAAAACTGTTTTTT
TRBJ1-1 - TRBV20-1 - CSASMLETEAFF TGCAGTGCTAGTATGTTGGAGACTGAAGCTTTCTTT
TRBJ2-3 - TRBV28 TRBD2 CASSSRLAGGRGDTQYF TGTGCCAGCAGTTCGCGACTAGCGGGGGGGCGGGGTGATACGCAGTATTTT
TRBJ2-2 - TRBV9 TRBD2 CASSGGTSGSFGELFF TGTGCCAGCAGCGGAGGGACTAGCGGGAGTTTCGGGGAGCTGTTTTTT